This TCR beta chain emerged from a study of CD8+ T cells in alopecia areata. The germline V and J ends were trimmed by 3 bases and 0 bases, with 5 bases remaining between them. CDR1 and CDR2 from the germline V gene are WNHNN and SYGVQD (reference sequence). The CDR3 has 13 amino acids. Sequencing templates came from extracted RNA that was reverse transcribed into cDNA. Using immunoSEQ multiplex PCR, the repertoire was profiled, and TCRdb retains in-frame clones only, with some absent. The sample carries 140,000 to 150,000 clones, under 60% recorded once. Sequences were derived from CD4+ T cells sorted from blood, sampled at week 0. This chain links TRBV10-1 with TRBJ1-2, with unresolved D. This sequence originates from a human donor with alopecia areata. The DNA of the CDR3 is TGCGCCAGCAGTGAACGGGCTAACTATGGCTACACCTTC. This sequence encodes CASSERANYGYTF.